The clone carrying this T cell receptor beta chain has just one count. The V gene's germline CDR1 is KGHSH and CDR2 LQKENI. Trimming shortened V by 0 bases and J by 4 bases, and 9 bases separated the two germline ends. The CDR3 sequence is 15 residues long. This sample was taken from a study of blood T cell repertoires in COVID-19. Study as a whole: The United States, Italy and Spain provided the acute and convalescent COVID-19 samples. PBMCs, B-cell-depleted T cells, or T cells provided the cDNA or gDNA that made up the material.

Seattle patient enrollment occurred during active infection, with longitudinal follow-up thereafter. Original processing notes: Amplifying reference gene primers gave estimates of nucleated cell counts. Clones were read by immunoSEQ multiplex PCR, and TCRdb kept only the in-frame ones, dropping some. D and trimming were read from the DNA, whereas the V and J calls and clone size are those reported in that table. The sample shows 150,000 to 200,000 clones, approximately 82% of them seen only once. The chain employs TRBV18 and TRBJ1-4, with D unclear. The source of this sequence is a woman aged 40 to 50 with COVID-19, enrolled during active disease. The sample comprised peripheral blood. The CDR3 nucleotides are TGTGCCAGCTCACCACCCGGGAGTCGTAATGAAAAACTGTTTTTT. Translating gives CASSPPGSRNEKLFF.